The 25 T cell receptor beta chains listed next were all sequenced from one sample in a study of T cell repertoires in cytomegalovirus infection. TCRdb processed the reads anew with MiXCR; each CDR3 protein has one entry. The sample lists about 360,000 distinct CDR3 sequences, roughly 20% occurring once. The sample taken for sequencing was PBMCs. The receptor set was obtained from a human donor in good health (CMV status not recorded). Some clones in this sample may be carry-over from other donors' samples.

Only a few counts were recorded for this clonotype. The V gene is TRBV19, the J gene TRBJ2-5, with D unresolved. The CDR3 contains 13 residues. Looked up from germline, CDR1 is LNHDA and CDR2 is SQIVND (reference sequence). The V end lost 6 bases, the J end lost 5 bases, and 13 bases lay between the germline ends. The CDR3 reads CASSPGPVETQYF. In DNA, the CDR3 is TGTGCCAGTAGCCCCGGTCCCGTGGAGACCCAGTACTTC.

V is TRBV12-3 or TRBV12-4 and J is TRBJ2-1, with 9 bases aligning to TRBD1. J was trimmed by 6 bases and V by 7 bases; bases with no gene match: 7. CDR3 length equals 14 residues. CDR3 residues: CASTWGQGGNEQFF. The CDR3 DNA follows: TGTGCCAGCACCTGGGGACAGGGAGGCAATGAGCAGTTCTTC.

The gene calls are TRBV30 and TRBJ1-1; D is possibly TRBD1 (5 bases). There are 11 residues in the CDR3. Trimming removed 3 bases from V and 5 bases from J, with 7 bases in between. Per the germline V gene, CDR1 is GTSNPN and CDR2 is SVGIG (reference sequence). The CDR3 sequence: CAWRRGTEAFF. The CDR3 DNA reads as TGTGCCTGGAGGAGGGGAACTGAAGCTTTCTTT.

In this sample, this clonotype turned up many times. The gene calls are TRBV7-8 and TRBJ2-7, with TRBD2 identical over 9 bases. The J segment lost 6 bases and the V segment lost 4 bases, leaving 13 bases of the junction unmatched. Germline V lookup: CDR1 SGHVS, CDR2 FQNEAQ. This CDR3 contains 16 residues. CDR3 sequence reads: CASSWERGVSLFEQYF. CDR3 bases: TGTGCCAGCAGCTGGGAGCGGGGGGTGTCCCTTTTCGAGCAGTACTTC. The entire variable domain, with the rest obtained from reference TRBV7-8 and TRBJ2-7, is as follows: GAGVSQSPRYKVAKRGQDVALRCDPISGHVSLFWYQQALGQGPEFLTYFQNEAQLDKSGLPSDRFFAERPEGSVSTLKIQRTQQEDSAVYLCASSWERGVSLFEQYFGPGTRLTVT.

This clonotype was detected a few times. V usage is TRBV20-1 and J usage is TRBJ2-3; D perhaps matches TRBD2 (5 bases). Germline CDR1 is DFQATT and CDR2 is SNEGSKA (reference sequence). V lost 3 bases to trimming and J lost 5 bases, with 15 bases between them. CDR3 length equals 14 residues. The CDR3 here is CSARRAPGQDTQYF. CDR3 bases: TGCAGTGCTAGGCGGGCACCGGGCCAAGATACGCAGTATTTT.

This chain uses TRBV2 with TRBJ2-1, with D unresolved. The V end lost 6 bases, the J end lost 8 bases, and 14 bases lay between the germline ends. CDR3 length: 13 residues. Germline CDR1 SNHLY, CDR2 FYNNEI. For the CDR3, the DNA is TGTGCCAGCAGCTGGTTGAGGTACGATGAGCAGTTCTTC. This codes for CASSWLRYDEQFF. Combining the CDR3 with reference TRBV2 and TRBJ2-1 gives the whole variable domain EPEVTQTPSHQVTQMGQEVILRCVPISNHLYFYWYRQILGQKVEFLVSFYNNEISEKSEIFDDQFSVERPDGSNFTLKIRSTKLEDSAMYFCASSWLRYDEQFFGPGTRLTVL.

The chain employs TRBV25-1 and TRBJ1-5; D unresolved. This CDR3 spans 14 amino acids. Germline loops: CDR1 MGHDK, CDR2 SYGVNS. V was trimmed by 2 bases and J by 2 bases, leaving 7 bases between them. CDR3 amino acids: CASSEPSGNQPQHF. The CDR3, as DNA: TGTGCCAGCAGTGAACCAAGTGGCAATCAGCCCCAGCATTTT.

As concerns this clonotype: The conserved phenylalanine or tryptophan normally closing the CDR3 is absent here, so this likely arose from a read error. The V and J genes are TRBV11-2 and TRBJ2-3; tentative D call: TRBD2 (6 bases). The V gene's germline CDR1 is SGHAT and CDR2 FQNNGV. The CDR3 runs 16 residues. The V end was cut by 1 base, the J end by 3 bases, with 14 bases between. CDR3 sequence reads: CASSLGGTLRTDTQYS. CDR3 DNA sequence: TGTGCCAGCAGCTTAGGCGGGACCCTGAGGACAGATACGCAGTATTCT.

The chain joins TRBV2 to TRBJ1-6; D ambiguous. The V gene lost 8 bases and the J gene lost 7 bases, with 12 bases spanning the gap. The CDR3 totals 13 residues. The V gene's germline CDR1 is SNHLY and CDR2 FYNNEI. CDR3 sequence (DNA): TGTGCCAGCGGGGAGGGCAGAAATTCACCCCTCCACTTT. Translated, it gives CASGEGRNSPLHF.

The V gene is TRBV12-5, the J gene TRBJ1-1; no reliable D call. Germline V gene sequence: CDR1 LGHNT, CDR2 FRNRAP. CDR3 length equals 14 residues. V was clipped by 5 bases and J by 0 bases, with 10 bases between them. This chain's CDR3 is CASGPLSVNTEAFF. Written as DNA, the CDR3 is TGTGCTAGTGGTCCCCTCAGTGTGAACACTGAAGCTTTCTTT.

The genes are TRBV19 and TRBJ2-5; D remains unclear. There are 12 residues in the CDR3. The ends were cut back, 6 bases at V and 4 bases at J, with 9 bases in the middle. The germline V gene has CDR1 LNHDA and CDR2 SQIVND (reference sequence). CDR3 region: CASRSRGETQYF. CDR3 in DNA: TGTGCCAGTAGATCGAGAGGAGAGACCCAGTACTTC.

The V gene is TRBV6-6, the J gene TRBJ1-1; D not certain. Germline V gene lookup returns CDR1 MNHNY and CDR2 SVGAGI (reference sequence). The CDR3 consists of 13 residues. The V end lost 0 bases, the J end lost 5 bases, and 7 bases lay between the germline ends. CDR3 protein: CASSYSRMTEAFF. CDR3 DNA sequence: TGTGCCAGCAGTTACTCGAGGATGACTGAAGCTTTCTTT.

This clonotype was seen at least ten times. Here the CDR3 DNA reads TGTGCCAGCAGCCCCCGGGACAGAAACTATGGCTACACCTTC. It yields the protein CASSPRDRNYGYTF. The rearrangement joins TRBV7-9 to TRBJ1-2; 7 positions agree with TRBD1. CDR3 length: 14 residues. J was trimmed by 2 bases and V by 5 bases; bases with no gene match: 5. The V gene's germline CDR1 is SEHNR and CDR2 FQNEAQ (reference sequence). Supplemented by reference TRBV7-9 and TRBJ1-2, the full variable domain reads DTGVSQNPRHKITKRGQNVTFRCDPISEHNRLYWYRQTLGQGPEFLTYFQNEAQLEKSRLLSDRFSAERPKGSFSTLEIQRTEQGDSAMYLCASSPRDRNYGYTFGSGTRLTVV.

The chain recombines TRBV7-2 with TRBJ2-7, with D tentatively TRBD1 (7 bases). The CDR3 runs to 14 residues. The germline V gene encodes CDR1 SGHTA and CDR2 FQGNSA. Trimming cost V 4 bases and J 3 bases, with 13 bases left between them. CDR3 protein: CASSSGTAGYEQYF. The CDR3 DNA sequence: TGTGCCAGCAGCTCCGGGACAGCGGGCTACGAGCAGTACTTC.

This clonotype has only one observation. V is TRBV5-1 and J is TRBJ1-1; TRBD1 matches 7 bases. The CDR3 runs to 14 residues. Germline CDR1 and CDR2: SGHRS and YFSETQ. The J segment lost 0 bases and the V segment lost 4 bases, leaving 3 bases of the junction unmatched. The CDR3 DNA follows: TGCGCCAGCAGCGTGACAGGGATGAACACTGAAGCTTTCTTT. Protein sequence: CASSVTGMNTEAFF.

This clonotype appeared many times. V and J are TRBV7-6 and TRBJ1-1; 9 bases line up with TRBD1. This CDR3 has 13 residues. Germline V CDR1 and CDR2: SGHVS, FNYEAQ. Trimming at V came to 5 bases and at J to 11 bases, leaving 9 bases not matched to a gene. The CDR3 DNA sequence: TGTGCCAGCAGCCAGGACAGGGGTTTGGAGGCTTTCTTT. Protein: CASSQDRGLEAFF.

This clonotype has a count of ten or more. The chain links TRBV7-2 to TRBJ2-7, with 11 bases aligning to TRBD2. V trimming: 4 bases; J trimming: 3 bases; junction bases outside the gene matches: 14. The CDR3 is made up of 18 amino acids. Germline CDR1 and CDR2: SGHTA and FQGNSA. The CDR3 DNA reads as TGTGCCAGCAGCTCCCCACCGCCGACTAGCGGGACATACTACGAGCAGTACTTC. Its translation is CASSSPPPTSGTYYEQYF.

This clonotype was seen ten or more times. V and J are TRBV20-1 and TRBJ2-1; 9 nucleotides align to TRBD1. The V gene end was trimmed by 5 bases and the J gene end by 1 base; junction bases not matched to a gene: 9. CDR3 size: 16 residues. The V gene's germline CDR1 is DFQATT and CDR2 SNEGSKA (reference sequence). In DNA, the CDR3 is TGCAGTGCTCTGAGGTCGGGACAGGGATCCTACAATGAGCAGTTCTTC. The encoded protein is CSALRSGQGSYNEQFF.

This clonotype was seen a few times. The chain uses TRBV30 and TRBJ1-5, with unresolved D. Between the trimmed V and J ends, which lost 1 base and 5 bases, there was a span of 9 bases. Germline V gene sequence: CDR1 GTSNPN, CDR2 SVGIG (reference sequence). The CDR3 consists of 13 residues. This chain's CDR3 is CAWSGRYDQPQHF. DNA of the CDR3: TGTGCCTGGAGTGGCAGGTACGATCAGCCCCAGCATTTT.

This clonotype was counted a few times. The chain is built from TRBV5-1 and TRBJ2-5, with D perhaps given as TRBD1 or TRBD2 (5 bases each). In germline, CDR1 is SGHRS, CDR2 YFSETQ. CDR3 length equals 16 residues. V lost 7 bases to trimming and J lost 5 bases, with 24 bases between them. The CDR3 DNA is TGCGCCAGCTGTCGGGGTGGGGCCATCTACGGGGAGACCCAGTACTTC. Translating gives CASCRGGAIYGETQYF.

This clonotype has at least ten counts. The V and J genes are TRBV7-6 and TRBJ2-6, with D perhaps TRBD2 (5 bases). V gave up 2 bases and J gave up 4 bases, with 21 bases separating them. The CDR3 extends over 19 amino acids. The germline gives CDR1 SGHVS, CDR2 FNYEAQ. Here the CDR3 reads CASSLTASSGISGANVLTF. In DNA form, the CDR3 reads TGTGCCAGCAGCTTAACAGCTTCGTCGGGGATTTCCGGGGCCAACGTCCTGACTTTC.

This clonotype was seen repeatedly, ten times or more. The V and J genes are TRBV20-1 and TRBJ2-5; D possibly corresponds to TRBD2 (6 bases). The CDR3 totals 13 residues. Deletions cut 0 bases from V and 5 bases from J, with 10 bases between. Germline V CDR1 and CDR2: DFQATT, SNEGSKA (reference sequence). The chain's CDR3 is CSARDAGKETQYF. The CDR3 nucleotides read TGCAGTGCTAGAGATGCGGGGAAGGAGACCCAGTACTTC.

This clonotype was seen ten or more times. The chain has TRBV7-9 and TRBJ2-5; no firm D call. The V gene's germline CDR1 is SEHNR and CDR2 FQNEAQ (reference sequence). V dropped 4 bases and J dropped 9 bases, with 33 bases sitting between them. The CDR3 extends over 19 amino acids. CDR3 in amino acids: CASSSYGTLVGLEGFAQYF. CDR3 DNA sequence: TGTGCCAGCAGCTCTTACGGAACCCTGGTCGGCCTAGAAGGATTCGCCCAGTACTTC. The variable domain in full, with the rest retrieved from reference TRBV7-9 and TRBJ2-5, is DTGVSQNPRHKITKRGQNVTFRCDPISEHNRLYWYRQTLGQGPEFLTYFQNEAQLEKSRLLSDRFSAERPKGSFSTLEIQRTEQGDSAMYLCASSSYGTLVGLEGFAQYFGPGTRLLVL.

There are a few counts of this clonotype. The chain combines TRBV20-1 with TRBJ2-1; 11 bases align to TRBD2. J gave up 11 bases and V 1 base, and 1 base lay outside the gene matches. This CDR3 contains 12 residues. The V gene's germline CDR1 is DFQATT and CDR2 SNEGSKA (reference sequence). CDR3 sequence: CSARGLAGQQFF. As DNA, the CDR3 is TGCAGTGCTAGAGGACTAGCGGGGCAGCAGTTCTTC.

This clonotype has a count of ten or more. This chain joins TRBV7-2 and TRBJ2-2, with D maybe TRBD1 (6 bases). Trimming stripped 1 base from V and 7 bases from J, with 16 bases between. CDR1 is SGHTA and CDR2 is FQGNSA in the germline V gene. The CDR3 is made up of 16 amino acids. The CDR3 region has the DNA TGTGCCAGCAGCTTAGGTCGAAGGGGGTATGGCGGGGAGCTGTTTTTT. Residues: CASSLGRRGYGGELFF.